This T cell receptor beta chain was profiled in a study of T cell changes during pregnancy in multiple sclerosis. The germline CDR1 and CDR2 sequences are SGHDT and YYEEEE. The length of the CDR3 is 16 residues. The trim removed 1 base at V and 0 bases at J, leaving 6 bases unmatched. The protocol was immunoSEQ multiplex PCR, while the TCRdb copy is restricted to in-frame clones and leaves out a portion. The data show 65,000 to 80,000 clones, more than 80% seen once. This sequence originates from a female donor with multiple sclerosis, enrolled in a pregnancy study. The sample consisted of CD4+ T cells from peripheral blood mononuclear cells, taken before pregnancy. The rearrangement joins TRBV5-6 to TRBJ1-1; 7 nucleotides line up with TRBD1. CDR3: CASSLTGARMNTEAFF. CDR3 DNA sequence: TGTGCCAGCAGCTTGACAGGGGCTAGGATGAACACTGAAGCTTTCTTT.